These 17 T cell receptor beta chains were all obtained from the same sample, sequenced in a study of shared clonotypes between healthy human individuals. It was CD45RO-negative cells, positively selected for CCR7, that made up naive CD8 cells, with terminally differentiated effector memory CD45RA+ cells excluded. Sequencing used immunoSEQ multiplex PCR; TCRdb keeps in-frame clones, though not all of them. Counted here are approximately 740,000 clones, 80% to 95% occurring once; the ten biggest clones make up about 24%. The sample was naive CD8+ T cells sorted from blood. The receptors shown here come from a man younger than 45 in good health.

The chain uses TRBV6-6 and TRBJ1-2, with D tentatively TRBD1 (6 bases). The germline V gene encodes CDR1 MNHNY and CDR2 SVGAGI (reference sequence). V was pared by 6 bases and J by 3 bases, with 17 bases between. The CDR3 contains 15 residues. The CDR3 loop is CASRQDSLGDYGYTF. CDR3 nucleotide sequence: TGTGCCAGCAGGCAGGACAGCCTAGGGGACTATGGCTACACCTTC.

The CDR3 region has the DNA TGTGCCAGCAGTGATATATCCGCGCGGGGCTACACCTTC. It is translated as CASSDISARGYTF. V usage is TRBV6-1 and J usage is TRBJ1-2; no reliable D call. V was shortened by 3 bases and J by 8 bases, with 13 bases between the two germline ends. CDR1 MNHNS and CDR2 SASEGT come from the germline V gene. This CDR3 comprises 13 residues.

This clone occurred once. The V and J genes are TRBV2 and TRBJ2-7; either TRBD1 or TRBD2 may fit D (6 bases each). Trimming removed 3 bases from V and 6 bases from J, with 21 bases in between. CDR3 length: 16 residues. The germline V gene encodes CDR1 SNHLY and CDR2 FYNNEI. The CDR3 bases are TGTGCCAGCAGTGACGGTCAGGGCAGTCGGGGGCTCGAGCAGTACTTC. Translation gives CASSDGQGSRGLEQYF.

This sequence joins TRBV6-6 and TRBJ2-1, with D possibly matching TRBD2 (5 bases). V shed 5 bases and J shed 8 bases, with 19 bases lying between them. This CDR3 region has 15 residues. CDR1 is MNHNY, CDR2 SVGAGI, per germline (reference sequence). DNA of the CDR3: TGTGCCAGCAGTATGGGCGGGCCCCCTCGCGATGAGCAGTTCTTC. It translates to CASSMGGPPRDEQFF.

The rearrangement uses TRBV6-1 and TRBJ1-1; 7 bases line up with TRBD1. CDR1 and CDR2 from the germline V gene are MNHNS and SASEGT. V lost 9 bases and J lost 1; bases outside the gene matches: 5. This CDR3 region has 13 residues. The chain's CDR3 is CASITGANTEAFF. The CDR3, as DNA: TGTGCCAGTATTACAGGGGCGAACACTGAAGCTTTCTTT.

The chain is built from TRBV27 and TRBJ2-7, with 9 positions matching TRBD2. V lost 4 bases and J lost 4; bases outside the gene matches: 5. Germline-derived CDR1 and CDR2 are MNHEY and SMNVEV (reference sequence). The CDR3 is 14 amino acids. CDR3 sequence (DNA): TGTGCCAGCAGTTCGAATAGCGGGAGTTACGAGCAGTACTTC. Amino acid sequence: CASSSNSGSYEQYF.

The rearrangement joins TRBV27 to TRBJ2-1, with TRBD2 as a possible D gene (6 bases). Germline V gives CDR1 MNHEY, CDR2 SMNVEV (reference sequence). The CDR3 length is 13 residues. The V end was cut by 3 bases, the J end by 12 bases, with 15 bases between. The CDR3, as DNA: TGTGCCAGCAGTTTTTCCCTAAGCGGGTGGCAGTTCTTC. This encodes CASSFSLSGWQFF.

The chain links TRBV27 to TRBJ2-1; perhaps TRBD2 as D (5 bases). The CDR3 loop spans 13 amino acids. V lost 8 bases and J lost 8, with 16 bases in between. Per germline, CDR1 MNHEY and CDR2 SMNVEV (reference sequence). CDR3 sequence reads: CASRIAGNYEQFF. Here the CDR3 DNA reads TGTGCCAGCCGTATCGCCGGGAACTATGAGCAGTTCTTC.

The CDR3 DNA sequence: TGTGCCCCCCAGACAGGGGTAGTCACTGAAGCTTTCTTT. It codes for CAPQTGVVTEAFF. The rearrangement uses TRBV2 and TRBJ1-1; 8 bases fit TRBD1. The CDR3 has 13 residues. The germline CDR1 and CDR2 sequences are SNHLY and FYNNEI. V shed 11 bases, J shed 4 bases, and the junction held 9 bases outside the gene matches. Combining the CDR3 with reference TRBV2 and TRBJ1-1 gives the whole variable domain EPEVTQTPSHQVTQMGQEVILRCVPISNHLYFYWYRQILGQKVEFLVSFYNNEISEKSEIFDDQFSVERPDGSNFTLKIRSTKLEDSAMYFCAPQTGVVTEAFFGQGTRLTVV.

The CDR3 region has the DNA TGTGCCAGCAGCCCGCTAGCGGGAGTAGGGAATGAGCAGTTCTTC. It codes for CASSPLAGVGNEQFF. The chain joins TRBV6-5 to TRBJ2-1; 10 bases line up with TRBD2. The CDR3 spans 15 residues. From germline, CDR1 is MNHEY and CDR2 SVGAGI. Trimming at V came to 6 bases and at J to 7 bases, leaving 9 bases not matched to a gene.

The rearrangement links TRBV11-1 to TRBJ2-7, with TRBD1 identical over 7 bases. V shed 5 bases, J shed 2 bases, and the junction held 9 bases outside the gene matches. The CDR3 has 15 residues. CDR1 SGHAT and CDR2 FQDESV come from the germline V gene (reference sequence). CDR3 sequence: CASSLRDSDTYEQYF. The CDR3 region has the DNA TGTGCCAGCAGCCTACGGGACAGTGACACCTACGAGCAGTACTTC.

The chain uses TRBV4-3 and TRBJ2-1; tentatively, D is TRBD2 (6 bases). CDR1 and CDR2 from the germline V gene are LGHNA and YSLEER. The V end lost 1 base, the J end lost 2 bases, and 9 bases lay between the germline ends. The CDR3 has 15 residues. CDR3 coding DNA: TGCGCCAGCAGCCAAGCAGGGAGGACCTACAATGAGCAGTTCTTC. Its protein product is CASSQAGRTYNEQFF.

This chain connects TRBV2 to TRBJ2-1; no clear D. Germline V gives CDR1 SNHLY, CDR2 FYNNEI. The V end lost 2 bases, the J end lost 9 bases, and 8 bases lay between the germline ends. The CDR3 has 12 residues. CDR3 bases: TGTGCCAGCAGTGAAATAGTTGTTGAGCAGTTCTTC. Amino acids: CASSEIVVEQFF. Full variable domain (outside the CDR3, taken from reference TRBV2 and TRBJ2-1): EPEVTQTPSHQVTQMGQEVILRCVPISNHLYFYWYRQILGQKVEFLVSFYNNEISEKSEIFDDQFSVERPDGSNFTLKIRSTKLEDSAMYFCASSEIVVEQFFGPGTRLTVL.

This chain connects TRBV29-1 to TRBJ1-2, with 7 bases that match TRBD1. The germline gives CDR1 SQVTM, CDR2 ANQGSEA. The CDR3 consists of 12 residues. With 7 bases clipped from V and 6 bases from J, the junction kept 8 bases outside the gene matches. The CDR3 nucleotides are TGCAGCGGACTAACAGGGGAGGATGGCTACACCTTC. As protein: CSGLTGEDGYTF. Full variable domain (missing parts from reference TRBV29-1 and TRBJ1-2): SAVISQKPSRDICQRGTSLTIQCQVDSQVTMMFWYRQQPGQSLTLIATANQGSEATYESGFVIDKFPISRPNLTFSTLTVSNMSPEDSSIYLCSGLTGEDGYTFGSGTRLTVV.

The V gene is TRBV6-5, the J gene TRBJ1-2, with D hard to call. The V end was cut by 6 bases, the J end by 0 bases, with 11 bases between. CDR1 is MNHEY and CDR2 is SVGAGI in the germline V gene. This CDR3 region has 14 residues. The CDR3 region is CASSSSDANYGYTF. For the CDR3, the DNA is TGTGCCAGCAGCAGCTCGGATGCTAACTATGGCTACACCTTC.

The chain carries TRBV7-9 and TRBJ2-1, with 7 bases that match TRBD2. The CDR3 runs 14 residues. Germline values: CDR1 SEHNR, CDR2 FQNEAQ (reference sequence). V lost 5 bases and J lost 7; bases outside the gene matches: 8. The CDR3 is CASSPMGGRNEQFF. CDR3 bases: TGTGCCAGCAGCCCCATGGGGGGGAGGAATGAGCAGTTCTTC.

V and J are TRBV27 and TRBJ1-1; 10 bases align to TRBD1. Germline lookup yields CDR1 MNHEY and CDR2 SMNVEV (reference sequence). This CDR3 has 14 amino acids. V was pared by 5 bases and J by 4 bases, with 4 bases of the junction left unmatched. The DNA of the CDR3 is TGTGCCAGCAGTGACAGGGGGCGAGGCACTGAAGCTTTCTTT. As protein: CASSDRGRGTEAFF.